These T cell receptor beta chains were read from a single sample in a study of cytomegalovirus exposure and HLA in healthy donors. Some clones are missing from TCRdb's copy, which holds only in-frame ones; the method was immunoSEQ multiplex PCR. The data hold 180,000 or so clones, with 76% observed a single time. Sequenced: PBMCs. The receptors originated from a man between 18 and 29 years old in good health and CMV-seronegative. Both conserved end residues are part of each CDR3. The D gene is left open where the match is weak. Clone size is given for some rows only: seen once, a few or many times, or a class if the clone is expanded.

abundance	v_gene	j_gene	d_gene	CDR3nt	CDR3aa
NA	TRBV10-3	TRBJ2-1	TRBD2	TGTGCCACCAATAGCGGGGATTCGGGGAATGAGCAGTTCTTC	CATNSGDSGNEQFF
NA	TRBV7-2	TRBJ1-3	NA	TGTGCCAGCGGCCCGGGTGGAAACACCATATATTTT	CASGPGGNTIYF
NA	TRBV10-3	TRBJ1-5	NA	TGTGCCATCAGTGAGACCGGGATCGATCAGCCCCAGCATTTT	CAISETGIDQPQHF
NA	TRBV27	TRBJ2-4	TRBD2	TGTGCCAGCAGTCAAGGGCTAGCGGGTCAAAACATTCAGTACTTC	CASSQGLAGQNIQYF
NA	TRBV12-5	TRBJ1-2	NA	TGTGCTAGTGGTTTGGATGGGGGCCTCTATGGCTACACCTTC	CASGLDGGLYGYTF
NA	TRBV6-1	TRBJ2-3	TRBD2	TGTGCCAGCAGTGAATCCTTAGCGGGGGGGGCAGATACGCAGTATTTT	CASSESLAGGADTQYF
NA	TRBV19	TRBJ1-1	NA	TGTGCCAGTAGTATTCAGGGGATAAACACTGAAGCTTTCTTT	CASSIQGINTEAFF
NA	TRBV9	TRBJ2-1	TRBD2	TGTGCCAGCAGCGCAGCGGGGGGGCTGCGGAATGAGCAGTTCTTC	CASSAAGGLRNEQFF
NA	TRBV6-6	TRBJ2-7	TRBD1	TGTGCCAGCAGTTACTACCGACAGGGGAGCGACGAGCAGTACTTC	CASSYYRQGSDEQYF
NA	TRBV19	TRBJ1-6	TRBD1	TGTGCCAGTTTTCCTACAGGGGACTCCTATAATTCACCCCTCCACTTT	CASFPTGDSYNSPLHF
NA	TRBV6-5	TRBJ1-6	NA	TGTGCCAGCAGTTACTCCGGGGGGTTCTCACCCCTCCACTTT	CASSYSGGFSPLHF
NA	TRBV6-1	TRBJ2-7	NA	TGTGCCAGCACCCCCAGGGTCCACTCCTACGAGCAGTACTTC	CASTPRVHSYEQYF
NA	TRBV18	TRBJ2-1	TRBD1	TGTGCCAGCTCACCAACAGGGGATGAGCAGTTCTTC	CASSPTGDEQFF
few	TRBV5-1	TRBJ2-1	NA	TGCGCCAGCAGCTTGGCCGGGGTAAGGGAGCAGTTCTTC	CASSLAGVREQFF
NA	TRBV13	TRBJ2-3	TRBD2	TGTGCCAGCAGCTTAGGTAACCTAGCGGGATCGACAGATACGCAGTATTTT	CASSLGNLAGSTDTQYF
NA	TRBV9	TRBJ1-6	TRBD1	TGTGCCAGCAGCCCCGGAAAGGCAGGGGGCTTTTCACCCCTCCACTTT	CASSPGKAGGFSPLHF
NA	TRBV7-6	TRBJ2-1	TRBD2	TGTGCCAGCAGCCTAGGGCACGGCGGGGGGGCCGGGAATGAGCAGTTCTTC	CASSLGHGGGAGNEQFF
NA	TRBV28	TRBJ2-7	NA	TGTGCCAGCAGTTTATTACTCTACGAGCAGTACTTC	CASSLLLYEQYF
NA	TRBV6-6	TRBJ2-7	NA	TGTGCCAGCAGACTAGGGAGACTCTCCTACGAGCAGTACTTC	CASRLGRLSYEQYF
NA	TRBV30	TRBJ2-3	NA	TGTGCCTGGAGGCGCAGGGCCTCAGATACGCAGTATTTT	CAWRRRASDTQYF
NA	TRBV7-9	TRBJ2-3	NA	TGTGCCAGCAGCCCCATAATGCTAAGCACAGATACGCAGTATTTT	CASSPIMLSTDTQYF
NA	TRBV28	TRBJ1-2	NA	TGTGCCAGCAGTTCCATCACTGACAGGACTAACTATGGCTACACCTTC	CASSSITDRTNYGYTF
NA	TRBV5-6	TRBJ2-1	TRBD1	TGTGCCAGCAGCCTGGGACAGGGCTCCTACAATGAGCAGTTCTTC	CASSLGQGSYNEQFF
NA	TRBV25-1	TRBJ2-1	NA	TGTGCCAGCAATCGACTAGATGAGCAGTTCTTC	CASNRLDEQFF
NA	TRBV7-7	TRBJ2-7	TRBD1	TGTGCTAGCAGCCCCCGACAGGGGACCACCTACGAGCAGTACTTC	CASSPRQGTTYEQYF
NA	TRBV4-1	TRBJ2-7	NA	TGCGCCAGCAGCCAAGGGGCCGTCCGTCCCGAGCAGTACTTC	CASSQGAVRPEQYF
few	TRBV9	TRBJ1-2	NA	TGTGCCAGCAGCCCCGATGGACCGGGAGGCGGCTACACCTTC	CASSPDGPGGGYTF
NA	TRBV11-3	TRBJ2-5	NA	TGCGCCAGCAGCCCCGAGGGTCGAGAGACCCAGTACTTC	CASSPEGRETQYF
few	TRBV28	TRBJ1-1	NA	TGTGCCAGCAGTCCCCCTCAGGGGCGCGGGTTAGCTTTCTTT	CASSPPQGRGLAFF
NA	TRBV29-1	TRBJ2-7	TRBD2	TGCAGCGTTATAGCGGGACTTTACTACGAGCAGTACTTC	CSVIAGLYYEQYF
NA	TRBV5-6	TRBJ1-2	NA	TGTGCCAGCAGCTTGCCAGGGGAAGTCTATGGCTACACCTTC	CASSLPGEVYGYTF
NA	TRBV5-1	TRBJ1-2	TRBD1	TGCGCCAGCAGCCTAGGACAGGGCGGCTATGGCTACACCTTC	CASSLGQGGYGYTF
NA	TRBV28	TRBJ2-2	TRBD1	TGTGCCAGCAGGACAGGGAACAGGGTGACCGGGGAGCTGTTTTTT	CASRTGNRVTGELFF
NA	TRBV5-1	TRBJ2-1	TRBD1	TGCGCCAGCAGCTTGAACGGCAGGGGGCCCTACAATGAGCAGTTCTTC	CASSLNGRGPYNEQFF
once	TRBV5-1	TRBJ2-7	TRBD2	TGCGCCAGCAGCTTGGGCCTAGCGGGAGGCGCCAAGCTCTCCTACGAGCAGTACTTC	CASSLGLAGGAKLSYEQYF
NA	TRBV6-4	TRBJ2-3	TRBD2	TGTGCCAGCAGTGACGGGACTAGCGGGGGGGCAACAGATACGCAGTATTTT	CASSDGTSGGATDTQYF
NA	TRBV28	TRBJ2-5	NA	TGTGCCAGCTTCAATGGGGGGTTGGGGCAAGAGACCCAGTACTTC	CASFNGGLGQETQYF
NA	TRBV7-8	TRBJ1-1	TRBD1	TGTGCCAGCAGCACAGCGACAGGGGGGATGAACACTGAAGCTTTCTTT	CASSTATGGMNTEAFF
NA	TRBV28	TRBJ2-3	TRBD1	TGTGCCAGCAGTTCCCTGACAGGGAGCACAGATACGCAGTATTTT	CASSSLTGSTDTQYF
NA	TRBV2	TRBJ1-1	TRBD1	TGTGCCAGCAGACAGGGGGCGACGAACACTGAAGCTTTCTTT	CASRQGATNTEAFF
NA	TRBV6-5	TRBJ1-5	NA	TGTGCCAGCAGTTACCCCAGGGGGCCCCAGCATTTT	CASSYPRGPQHF
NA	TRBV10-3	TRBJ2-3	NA	TGTGCCATCAGTGAGTCAGGAGCGGGCAGCACAGATACGCAGTATTTT	CAISESGAGSTDTQYF
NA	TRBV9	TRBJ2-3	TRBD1	TGTGCCAGCAGCGTAGATGACAGGGATGGCCAGCCCCAGTATTTT	CASSVDDRDGQPQYF
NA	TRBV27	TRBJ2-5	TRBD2	TGTGCCAGCAGTTTATCTGTAGCGGGGGTTTTTGAGCAGTACTTC	CASSLSVAGVFEQYF
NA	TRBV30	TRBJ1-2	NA	TGTGCCTGGAGTAGGGACGGGGGAGGGGGCTACACCTTC	CAWSRDGGGGYTF
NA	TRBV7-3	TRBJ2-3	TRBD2	TGTGCCAGCAGCTCGCGGGACTACACAGATACGCAGTATTTT	CASSSRDYTDTQYF
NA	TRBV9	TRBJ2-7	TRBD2	TGTGCCAGCAGCGTAGAGGGACTAGCGGTCGAGCAGTACTTC	CASSVEGLAVEQYF
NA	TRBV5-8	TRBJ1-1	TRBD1	TGTGCCAGCAGCTTGGCACAGGGGAGGAGGACTGAAGCTTTCTTT	CASSLAQGRRTEAFF
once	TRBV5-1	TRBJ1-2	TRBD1	TGCGCCAGCAGCTCGGGACAGGGTTTTGGAGGCTACACCTTC	CASSSGQGFGGYTF
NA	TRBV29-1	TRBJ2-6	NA	TGCAGCGTTGGCGGGATGCCTTCTGGGGCCAACGTCCTGACTTTC	CSVGGMPSGANVLTF